This T cell receptor beta chain was profiled in a study of cytomegalovirus exposure and HLA in healthy donors. Study at large: Prior work identified more than 90 million unique TCR beta sequences in roughly 190 million T cells.

The primer mix had 60 Vbeta and 13 Jbeta primers. Some clones are missing from TCRdb's copy, which holds only in-frame ones; the method was immunoSEQ multiplex PCR. The table has under 150,000 clones, 75% to 80% seen once. Study-wide findings and caveats: CMV serostatus was the only recorded immune exposure for donors. V- and J-gene trimming of TCR beta was linked (in a later analysis) to a missense DCLRE1C variant.

With 3 bases removed from V and 5 bases from J, the gap between germline ends came to 16 bases. Germline loops: CDR1 MDHEN, CDR2 SYDVKM. The CDR3 covers 15 residues. Unrecorded immune exposures were likely, despite nominal health at sampling. A few counts support this clone. Its antigen is unidentified. The receptor's source is a man aged 18-30 years in good health and CMV-seronegative. This rearrangement joins TRBV28 to TRBJ1-1, with D unresolved. The specimen was PBMCs. CDR3 in amino acids: CASSFGIGPGTEAFF. DNA for the CDR3: TGTGCCAGCAGTTTCGGTATAGGCCCGGGGACTGAAGCTTTCTTT.